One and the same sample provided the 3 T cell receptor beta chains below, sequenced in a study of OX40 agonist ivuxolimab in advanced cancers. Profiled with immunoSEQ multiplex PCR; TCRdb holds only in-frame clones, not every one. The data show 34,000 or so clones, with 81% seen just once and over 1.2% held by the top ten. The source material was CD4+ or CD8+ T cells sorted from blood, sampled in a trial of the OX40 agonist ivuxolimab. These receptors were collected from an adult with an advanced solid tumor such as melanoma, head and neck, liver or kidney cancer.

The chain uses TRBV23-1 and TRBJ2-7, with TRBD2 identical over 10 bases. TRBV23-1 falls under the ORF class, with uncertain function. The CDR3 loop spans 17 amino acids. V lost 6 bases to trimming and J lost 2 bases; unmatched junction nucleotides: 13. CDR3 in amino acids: CASRGLTSGYQTYEQYF. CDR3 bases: TGCGCCAGCAGGGGGCTGACTAGCGGGTACCAAACCTACGAGCAGTACTTC.

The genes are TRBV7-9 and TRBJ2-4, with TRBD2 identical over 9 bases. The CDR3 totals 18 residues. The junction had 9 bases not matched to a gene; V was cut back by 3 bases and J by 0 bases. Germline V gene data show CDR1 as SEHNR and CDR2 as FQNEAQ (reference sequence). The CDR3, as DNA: TGTGCCAGCAGCTTGGGGGTAGCGGGAGCCCTAGCCAAAAACATTCAGTACTTC. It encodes CASSLGVAGALAKNIQYF.

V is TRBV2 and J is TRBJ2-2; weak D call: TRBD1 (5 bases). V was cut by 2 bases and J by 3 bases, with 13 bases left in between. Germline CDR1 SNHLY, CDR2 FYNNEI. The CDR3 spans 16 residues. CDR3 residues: CASSELGVGYTGELFF. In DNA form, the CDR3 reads TGTGCCAGCAGTGAACTAGGGGTTGGGTACACCGGGGAGCTGTTTTTT.